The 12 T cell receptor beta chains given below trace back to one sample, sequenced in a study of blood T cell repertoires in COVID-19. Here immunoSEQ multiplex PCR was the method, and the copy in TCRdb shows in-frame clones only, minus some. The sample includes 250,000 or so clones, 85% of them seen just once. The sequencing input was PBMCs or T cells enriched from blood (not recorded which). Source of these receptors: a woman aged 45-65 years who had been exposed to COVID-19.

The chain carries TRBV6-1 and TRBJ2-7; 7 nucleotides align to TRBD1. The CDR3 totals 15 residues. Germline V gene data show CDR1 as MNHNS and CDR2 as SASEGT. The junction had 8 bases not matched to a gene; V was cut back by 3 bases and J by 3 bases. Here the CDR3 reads CASSEAPGQIYEQYF. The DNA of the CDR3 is TGTGCCAGCAGTGAGGCCCCGGGACAGATCTACGAGCAGTACTTC.

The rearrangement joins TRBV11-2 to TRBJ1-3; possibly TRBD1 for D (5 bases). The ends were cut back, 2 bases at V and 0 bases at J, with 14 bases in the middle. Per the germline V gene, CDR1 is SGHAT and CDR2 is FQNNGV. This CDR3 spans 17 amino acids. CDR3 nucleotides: TGTGCCAGCAGCTTATTCCCCGGACAAGACTCTGGAAACACCATATATTTT. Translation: CASSLFPGQDSGNTIYF.

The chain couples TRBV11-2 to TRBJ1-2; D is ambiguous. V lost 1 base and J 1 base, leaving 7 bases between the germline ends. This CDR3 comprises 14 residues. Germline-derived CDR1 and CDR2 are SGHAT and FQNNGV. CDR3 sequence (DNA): TGTGCCAGCAGCTTAGTCCCGGTTAACTATGGCTACACCTTC. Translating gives CASSLVPVNYGYTF.

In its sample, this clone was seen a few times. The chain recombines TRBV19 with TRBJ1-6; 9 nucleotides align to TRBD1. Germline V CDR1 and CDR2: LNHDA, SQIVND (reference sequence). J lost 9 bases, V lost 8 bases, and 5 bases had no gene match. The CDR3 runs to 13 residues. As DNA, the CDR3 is TGTGCCAGTGGACAGGGGATCGGTTCACCCCTCCACTTT. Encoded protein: CASGQGIGSPLHF.

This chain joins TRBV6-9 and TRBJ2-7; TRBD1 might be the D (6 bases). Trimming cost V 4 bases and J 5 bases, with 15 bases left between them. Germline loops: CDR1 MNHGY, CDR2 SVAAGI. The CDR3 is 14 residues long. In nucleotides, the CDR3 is TGTGCCAGCAGTTTTCAGGGGTTCAACCACGAGCAGTACTTC. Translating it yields CASSFQGFNHEQYF.

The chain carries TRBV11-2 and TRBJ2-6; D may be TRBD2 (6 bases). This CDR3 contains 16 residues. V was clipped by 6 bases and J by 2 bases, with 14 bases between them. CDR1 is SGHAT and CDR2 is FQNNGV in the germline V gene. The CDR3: CASSRAGGTGANVLTF. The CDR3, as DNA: TGTGCCAGCAGTCGGGCCGGGGGAACTGGGGCCAACGTCCTGACTTTC.

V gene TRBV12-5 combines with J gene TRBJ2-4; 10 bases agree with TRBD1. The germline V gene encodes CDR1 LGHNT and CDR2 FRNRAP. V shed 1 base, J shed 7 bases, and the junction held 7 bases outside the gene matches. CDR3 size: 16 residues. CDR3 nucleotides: TGTGCTAGTGGTTTGGCGACCGGGACAGGGGAGAACATTCAGTACTTC. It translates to CASGLATGTGENIQYF.

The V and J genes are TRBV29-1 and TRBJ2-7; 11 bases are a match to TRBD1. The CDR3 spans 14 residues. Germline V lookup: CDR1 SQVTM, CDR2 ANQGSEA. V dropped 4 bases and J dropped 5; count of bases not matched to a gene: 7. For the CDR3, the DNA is TGCAGCGTTGCCCAGGACAGGGGGCTAGACGAGCAGTACTTC. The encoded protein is CSVAQDRGLDEQYF.

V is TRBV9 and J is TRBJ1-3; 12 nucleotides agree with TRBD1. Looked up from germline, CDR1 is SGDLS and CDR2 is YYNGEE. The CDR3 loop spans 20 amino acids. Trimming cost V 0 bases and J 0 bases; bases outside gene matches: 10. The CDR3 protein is CASSVDSLGQGADSGNTIYF. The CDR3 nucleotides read TGTGCCAGCAGCGTAGATTCTTTGGGACAGGGGGCCGACTCTGGAAACACCATATATTTT.

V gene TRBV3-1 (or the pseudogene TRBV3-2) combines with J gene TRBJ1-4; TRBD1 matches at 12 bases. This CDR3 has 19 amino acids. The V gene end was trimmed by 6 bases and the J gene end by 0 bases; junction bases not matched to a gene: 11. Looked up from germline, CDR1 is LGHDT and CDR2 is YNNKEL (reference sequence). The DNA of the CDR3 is TGTGCCAGCAGGATACCGGGACAGGGGGCCGATGCAACTAATGAAAAACTGTTTTTT. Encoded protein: CASRIPGQGADATNEKLFF.

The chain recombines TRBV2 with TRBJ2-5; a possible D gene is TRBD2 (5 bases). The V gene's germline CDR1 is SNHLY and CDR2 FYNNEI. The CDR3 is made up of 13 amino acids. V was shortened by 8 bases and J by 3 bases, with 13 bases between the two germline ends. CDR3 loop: CASGRTDEETQYF. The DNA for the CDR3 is TGTGCCAGCGGTAGGACTGATGAAGAGACCCAGTACTTC.

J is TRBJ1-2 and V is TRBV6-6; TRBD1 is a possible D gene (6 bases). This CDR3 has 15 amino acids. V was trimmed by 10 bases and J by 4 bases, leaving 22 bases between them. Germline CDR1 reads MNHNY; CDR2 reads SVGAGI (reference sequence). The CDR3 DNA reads TGTGCCACCCTAACAGGGAAAGGTCCCTTCTATGGCTACACCTTC. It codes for CATLTGKGPFYGYTF.